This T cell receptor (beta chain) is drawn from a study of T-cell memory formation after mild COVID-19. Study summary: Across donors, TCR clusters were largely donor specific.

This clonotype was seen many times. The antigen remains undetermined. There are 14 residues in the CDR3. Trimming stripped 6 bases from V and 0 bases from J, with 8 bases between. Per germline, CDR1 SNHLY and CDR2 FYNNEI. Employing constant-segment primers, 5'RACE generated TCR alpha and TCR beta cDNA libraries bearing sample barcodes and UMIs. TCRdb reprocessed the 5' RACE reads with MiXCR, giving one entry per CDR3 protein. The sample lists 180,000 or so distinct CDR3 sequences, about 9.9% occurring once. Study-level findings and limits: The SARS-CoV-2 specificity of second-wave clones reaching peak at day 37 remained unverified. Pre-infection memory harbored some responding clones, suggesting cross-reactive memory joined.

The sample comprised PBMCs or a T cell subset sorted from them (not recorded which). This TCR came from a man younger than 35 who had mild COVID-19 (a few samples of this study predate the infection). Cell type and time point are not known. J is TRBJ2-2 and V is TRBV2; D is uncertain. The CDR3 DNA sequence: TGTGCCAGCAGGGCAGAACCGAACACCGGGGAGCTGTTTTTT. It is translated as CASRAEPNTGELFF. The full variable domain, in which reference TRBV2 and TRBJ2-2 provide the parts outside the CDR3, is EPEVTQTPSHQVTQMGQEVILRCVPISNHLYFYWYRQILGQKVEFLVSFYNNEISEKSEIFDDQFSVERPDGSNFTLKIRSTKLEDSAMYFCASRAEPNTGELFFGEGSRLTVL.